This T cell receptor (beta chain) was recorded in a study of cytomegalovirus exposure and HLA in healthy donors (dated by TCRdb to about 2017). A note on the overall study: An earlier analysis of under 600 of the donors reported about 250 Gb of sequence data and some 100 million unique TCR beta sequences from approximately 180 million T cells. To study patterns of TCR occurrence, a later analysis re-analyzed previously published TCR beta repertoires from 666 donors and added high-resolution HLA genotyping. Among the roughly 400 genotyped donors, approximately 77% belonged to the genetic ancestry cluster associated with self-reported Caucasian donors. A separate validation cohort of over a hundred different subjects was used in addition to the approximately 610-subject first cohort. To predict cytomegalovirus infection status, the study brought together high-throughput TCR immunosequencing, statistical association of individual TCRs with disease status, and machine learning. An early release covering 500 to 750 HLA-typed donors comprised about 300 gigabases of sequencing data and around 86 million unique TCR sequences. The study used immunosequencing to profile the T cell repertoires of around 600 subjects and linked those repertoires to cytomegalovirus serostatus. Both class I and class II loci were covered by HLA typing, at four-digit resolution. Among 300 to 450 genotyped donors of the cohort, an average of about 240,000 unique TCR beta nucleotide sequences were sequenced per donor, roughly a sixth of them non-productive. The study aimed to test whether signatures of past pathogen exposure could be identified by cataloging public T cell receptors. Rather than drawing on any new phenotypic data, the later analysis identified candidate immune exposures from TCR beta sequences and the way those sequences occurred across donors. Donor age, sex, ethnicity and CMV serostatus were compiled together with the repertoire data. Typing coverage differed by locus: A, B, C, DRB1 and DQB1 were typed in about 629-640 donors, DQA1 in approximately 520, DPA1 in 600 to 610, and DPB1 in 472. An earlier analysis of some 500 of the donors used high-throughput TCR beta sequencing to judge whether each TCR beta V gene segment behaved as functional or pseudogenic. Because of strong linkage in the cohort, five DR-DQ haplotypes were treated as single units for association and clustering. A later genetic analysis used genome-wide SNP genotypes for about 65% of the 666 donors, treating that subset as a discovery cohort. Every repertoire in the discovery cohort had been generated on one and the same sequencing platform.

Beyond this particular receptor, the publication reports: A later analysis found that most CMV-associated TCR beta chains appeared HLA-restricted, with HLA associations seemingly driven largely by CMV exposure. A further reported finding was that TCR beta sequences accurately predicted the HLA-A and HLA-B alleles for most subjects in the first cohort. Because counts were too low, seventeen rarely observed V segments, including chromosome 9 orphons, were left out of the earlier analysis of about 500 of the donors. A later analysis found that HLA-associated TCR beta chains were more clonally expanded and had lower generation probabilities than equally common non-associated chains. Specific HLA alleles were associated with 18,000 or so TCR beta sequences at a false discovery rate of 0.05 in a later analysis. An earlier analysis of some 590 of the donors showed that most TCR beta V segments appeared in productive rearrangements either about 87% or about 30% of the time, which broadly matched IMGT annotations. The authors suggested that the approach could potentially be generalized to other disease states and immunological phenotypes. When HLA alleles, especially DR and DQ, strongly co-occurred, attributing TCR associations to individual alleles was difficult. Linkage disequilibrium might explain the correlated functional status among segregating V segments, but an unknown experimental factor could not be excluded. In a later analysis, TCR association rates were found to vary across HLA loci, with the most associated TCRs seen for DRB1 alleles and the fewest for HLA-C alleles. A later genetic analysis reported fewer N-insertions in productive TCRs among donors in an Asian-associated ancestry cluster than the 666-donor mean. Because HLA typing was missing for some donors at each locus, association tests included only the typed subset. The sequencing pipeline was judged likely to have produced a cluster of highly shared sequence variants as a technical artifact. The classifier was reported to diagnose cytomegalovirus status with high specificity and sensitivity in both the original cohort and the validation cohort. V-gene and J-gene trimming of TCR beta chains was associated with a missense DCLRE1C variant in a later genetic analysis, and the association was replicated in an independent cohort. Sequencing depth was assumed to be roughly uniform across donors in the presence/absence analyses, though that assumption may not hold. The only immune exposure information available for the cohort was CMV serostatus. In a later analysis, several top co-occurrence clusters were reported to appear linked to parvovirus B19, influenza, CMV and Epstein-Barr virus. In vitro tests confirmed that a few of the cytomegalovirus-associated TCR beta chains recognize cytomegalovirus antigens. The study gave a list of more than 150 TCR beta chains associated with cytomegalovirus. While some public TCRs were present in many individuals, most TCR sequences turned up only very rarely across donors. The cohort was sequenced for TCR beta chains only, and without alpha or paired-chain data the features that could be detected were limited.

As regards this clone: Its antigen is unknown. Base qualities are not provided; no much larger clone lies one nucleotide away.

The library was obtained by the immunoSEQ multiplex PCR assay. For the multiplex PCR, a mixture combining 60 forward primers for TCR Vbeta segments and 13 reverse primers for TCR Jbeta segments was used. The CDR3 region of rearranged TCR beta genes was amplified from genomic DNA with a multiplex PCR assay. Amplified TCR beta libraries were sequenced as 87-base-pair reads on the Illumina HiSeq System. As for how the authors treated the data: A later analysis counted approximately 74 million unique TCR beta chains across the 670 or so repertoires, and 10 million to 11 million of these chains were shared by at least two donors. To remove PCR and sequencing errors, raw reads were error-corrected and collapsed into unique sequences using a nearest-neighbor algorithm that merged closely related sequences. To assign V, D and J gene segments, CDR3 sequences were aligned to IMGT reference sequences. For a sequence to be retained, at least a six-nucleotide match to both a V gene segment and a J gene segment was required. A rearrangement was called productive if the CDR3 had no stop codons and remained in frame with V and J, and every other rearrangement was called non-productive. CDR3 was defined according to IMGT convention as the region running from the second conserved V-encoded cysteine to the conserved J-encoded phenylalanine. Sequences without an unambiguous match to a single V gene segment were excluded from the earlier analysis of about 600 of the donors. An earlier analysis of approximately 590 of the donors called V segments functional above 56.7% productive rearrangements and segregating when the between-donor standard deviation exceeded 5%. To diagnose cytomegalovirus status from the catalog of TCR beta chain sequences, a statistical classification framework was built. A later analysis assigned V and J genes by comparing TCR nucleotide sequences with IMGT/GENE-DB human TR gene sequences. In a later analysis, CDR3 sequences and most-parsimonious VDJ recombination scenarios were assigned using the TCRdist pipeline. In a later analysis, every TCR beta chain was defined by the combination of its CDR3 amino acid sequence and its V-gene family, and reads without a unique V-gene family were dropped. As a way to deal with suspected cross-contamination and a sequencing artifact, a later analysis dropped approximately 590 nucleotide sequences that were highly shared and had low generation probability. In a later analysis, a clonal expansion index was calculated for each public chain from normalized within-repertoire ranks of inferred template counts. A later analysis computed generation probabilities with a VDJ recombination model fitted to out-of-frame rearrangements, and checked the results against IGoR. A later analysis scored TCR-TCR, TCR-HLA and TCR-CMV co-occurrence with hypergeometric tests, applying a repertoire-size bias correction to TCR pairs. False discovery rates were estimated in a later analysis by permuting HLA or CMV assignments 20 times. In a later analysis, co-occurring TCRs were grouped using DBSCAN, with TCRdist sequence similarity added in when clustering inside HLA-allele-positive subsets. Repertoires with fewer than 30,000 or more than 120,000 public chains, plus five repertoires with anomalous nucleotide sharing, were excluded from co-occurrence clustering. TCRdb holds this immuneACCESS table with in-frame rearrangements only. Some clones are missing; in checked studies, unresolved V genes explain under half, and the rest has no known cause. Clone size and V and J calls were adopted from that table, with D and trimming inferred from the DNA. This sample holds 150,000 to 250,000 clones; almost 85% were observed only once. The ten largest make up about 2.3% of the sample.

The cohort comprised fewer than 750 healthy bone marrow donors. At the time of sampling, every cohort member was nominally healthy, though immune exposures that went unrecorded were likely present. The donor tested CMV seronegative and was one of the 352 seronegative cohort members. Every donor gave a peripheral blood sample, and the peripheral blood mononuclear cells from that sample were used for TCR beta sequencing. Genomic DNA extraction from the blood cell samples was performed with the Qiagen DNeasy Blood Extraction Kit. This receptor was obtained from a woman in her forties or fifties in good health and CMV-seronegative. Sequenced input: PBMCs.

CDR3 sequence: CASSSSLTSGRRVTQYF. The nucleotide sequence reads as follows: TGTGCCAGCAGTTCCTCTCTGACTAGCGGGAGAAGGGTGACCCAGTACTTC. The chain is encoded by TRBV28 joined to TRBJ2-5, with 12 bases matching TRBD2. From V the trimming removes 4 bases and from J it removes 7 bases, while the gene matches leave 13 bases of the junction unaccounted for. CDR1 and CDR2 are drawn from the germline V gene: MDHEN, SYDVKM. Including the terminal cysteine and phenylalanine, the CDR3 comprises 17 residues. The kept DNA is CDR3 alone, 51 bases in frame from the first base.